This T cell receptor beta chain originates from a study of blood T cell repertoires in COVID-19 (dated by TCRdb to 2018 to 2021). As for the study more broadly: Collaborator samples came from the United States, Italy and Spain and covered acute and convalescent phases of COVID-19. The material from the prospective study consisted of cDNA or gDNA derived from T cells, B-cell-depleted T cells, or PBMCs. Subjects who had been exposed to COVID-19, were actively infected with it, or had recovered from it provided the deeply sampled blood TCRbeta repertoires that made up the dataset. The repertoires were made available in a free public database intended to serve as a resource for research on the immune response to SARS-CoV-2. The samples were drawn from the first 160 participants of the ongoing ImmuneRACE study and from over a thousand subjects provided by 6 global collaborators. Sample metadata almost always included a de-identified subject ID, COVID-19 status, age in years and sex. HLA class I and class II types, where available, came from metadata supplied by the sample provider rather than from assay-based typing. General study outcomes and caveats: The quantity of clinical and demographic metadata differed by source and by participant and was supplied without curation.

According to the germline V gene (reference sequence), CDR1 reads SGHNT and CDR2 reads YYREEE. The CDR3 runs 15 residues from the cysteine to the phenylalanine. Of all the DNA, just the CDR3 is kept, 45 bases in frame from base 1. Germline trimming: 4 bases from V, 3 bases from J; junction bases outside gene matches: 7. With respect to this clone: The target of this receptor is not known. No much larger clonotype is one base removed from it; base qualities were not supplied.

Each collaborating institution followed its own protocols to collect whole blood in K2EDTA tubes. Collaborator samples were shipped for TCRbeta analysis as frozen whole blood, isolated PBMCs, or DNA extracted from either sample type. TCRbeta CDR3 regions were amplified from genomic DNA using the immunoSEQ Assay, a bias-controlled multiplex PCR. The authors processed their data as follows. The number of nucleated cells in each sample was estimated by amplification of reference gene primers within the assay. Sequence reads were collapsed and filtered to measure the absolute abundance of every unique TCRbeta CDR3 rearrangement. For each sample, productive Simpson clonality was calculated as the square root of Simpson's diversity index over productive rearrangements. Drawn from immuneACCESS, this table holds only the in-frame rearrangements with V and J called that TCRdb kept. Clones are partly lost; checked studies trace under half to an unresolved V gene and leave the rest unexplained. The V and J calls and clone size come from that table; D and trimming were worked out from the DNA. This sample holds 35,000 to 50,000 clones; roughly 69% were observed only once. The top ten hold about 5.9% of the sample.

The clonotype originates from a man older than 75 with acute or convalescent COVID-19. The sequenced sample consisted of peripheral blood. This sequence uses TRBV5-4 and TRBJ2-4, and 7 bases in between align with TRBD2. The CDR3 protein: CASSPREGIKNIQYF. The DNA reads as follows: TGTGCCAGCAGCCCCAGGGAGGGCATCAAAAACATTCAGTACTTC. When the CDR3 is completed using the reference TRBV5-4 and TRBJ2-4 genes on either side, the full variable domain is ETGVTQSPTHLIKTRGQQVTLRCSSQSGHNTVSWYQQALGQGPQFIFQYYREEENGRGNFPPRFSGLQFPNYSSELNVNALELDDSALYLCASSPREGIKNIQYFGAGTRLSVL.